Sequencing of this T cell receptor beta chain was carried out in a study of blood T cell repertoires in COVID-19. Study details: COVID-19 samples, acute and convalescent, were from the United States, Italy and Spain. T cells, B-cell-depleted T cells, or PBMCs provided the cDNA or gDNA that served as material.

In the authors' workflow: Nucleated cell counts were estimated from reference gene primer amplification. The table came from immunoSEQ multiplex PCR; TCRdb's copy has only in-frame clones and leaves some out. Clone size and V and J calls were adopted from that table, with D and trimming inferred from the DNA. The sample contains hundreds of thousands of clones, around 88% of which appear only once. The CDR3 extends over 15 amino acids. V lost 0 bases to trimming and J lost 3 bases, with 11 bases between them. In germline, CDR1 is MNHEY, CDR2 SVGAGI. This TCR came from a woman in her thirties who had recovered from COVID-19. This chain links TRBV6-5 with TRBJ1-2; no clear D. Specimen: peripheral blood. The DNA of the CDR3 is TGTGCCAGCAGTTACTCGGTTGGCGGTGACTATGGCTACACCTTC. This codes for CASSYSVGGDYGYTF.